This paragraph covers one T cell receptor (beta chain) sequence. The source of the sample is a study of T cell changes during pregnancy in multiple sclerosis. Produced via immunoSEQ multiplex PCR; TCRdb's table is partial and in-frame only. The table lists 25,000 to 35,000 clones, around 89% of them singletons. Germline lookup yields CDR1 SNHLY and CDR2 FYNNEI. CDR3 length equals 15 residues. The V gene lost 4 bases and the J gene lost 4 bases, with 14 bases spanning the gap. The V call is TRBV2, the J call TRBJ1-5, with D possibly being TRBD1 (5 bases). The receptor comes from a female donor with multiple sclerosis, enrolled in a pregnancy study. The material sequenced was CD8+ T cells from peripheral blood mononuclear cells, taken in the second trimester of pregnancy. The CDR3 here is CASSAAQGINQPQHF. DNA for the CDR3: TGTGCCAGCAGTGCTGCCCAGGGTATAAATCAGCCCCAGCATTTT.